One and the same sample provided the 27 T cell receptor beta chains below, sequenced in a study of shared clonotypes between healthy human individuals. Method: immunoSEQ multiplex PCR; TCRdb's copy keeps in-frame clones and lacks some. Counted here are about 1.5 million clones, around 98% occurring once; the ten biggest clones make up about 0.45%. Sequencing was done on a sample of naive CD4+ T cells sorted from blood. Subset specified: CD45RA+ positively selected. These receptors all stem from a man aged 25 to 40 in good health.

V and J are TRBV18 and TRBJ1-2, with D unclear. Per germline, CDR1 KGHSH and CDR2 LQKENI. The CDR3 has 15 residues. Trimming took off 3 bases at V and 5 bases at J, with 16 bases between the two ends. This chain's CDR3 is CASSPPGRSRYGYTF. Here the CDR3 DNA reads TGTGCCAGCTCACCGCCTGGACGTTCCCGTTATGGCTACACCTTC. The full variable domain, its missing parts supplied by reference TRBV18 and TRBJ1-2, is NAGVMQNPRHLVRRRGQEARLRCSPMKGHSHVYWYRQLPEEGLKFMVYLQKENIIDESGMPKERFSAEFPKEGPSILRIQQVVRGDSAAYFCASSPPGRSRYGYTFGSGTRLTVV.

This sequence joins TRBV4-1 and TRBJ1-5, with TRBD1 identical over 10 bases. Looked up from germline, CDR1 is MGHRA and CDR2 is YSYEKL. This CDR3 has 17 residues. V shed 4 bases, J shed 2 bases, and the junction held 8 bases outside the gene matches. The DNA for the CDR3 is TGCGCCAGCAGCCCCCGGGACAGGGGAGGAGGCAATCAGCCCCAGCATTTT. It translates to CASSPRDRGGGNQPQHF.

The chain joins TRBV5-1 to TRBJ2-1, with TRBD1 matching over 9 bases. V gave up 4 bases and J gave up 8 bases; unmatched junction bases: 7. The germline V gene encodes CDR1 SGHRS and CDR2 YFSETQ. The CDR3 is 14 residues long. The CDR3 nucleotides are TGCGCCAGCAGCCCCGGGACAGGGTCCGATGAGCAGTTCTTC. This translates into CASSPGTGSDEQFF.

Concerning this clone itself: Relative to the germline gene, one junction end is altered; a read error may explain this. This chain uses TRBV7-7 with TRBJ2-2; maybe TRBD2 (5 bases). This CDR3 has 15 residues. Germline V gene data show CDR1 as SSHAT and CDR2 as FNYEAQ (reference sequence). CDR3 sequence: CASSPDGRDTGELFF. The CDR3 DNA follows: TGTGCTAGCAGCCCAGATGGGAGAGACACCGGGGAGCTGTTTTTT. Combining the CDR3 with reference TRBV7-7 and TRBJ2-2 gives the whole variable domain GAGVSQSPRYKVTKRGQDVTLRCDPISSHATLYWYQQALGQGPEFLTYFNYEAQPDKSGLPSDRFSAERPEGSISTLTIQRTEQRDSAMYRCASSPDGRDTGELFFGEGSRLTVL.

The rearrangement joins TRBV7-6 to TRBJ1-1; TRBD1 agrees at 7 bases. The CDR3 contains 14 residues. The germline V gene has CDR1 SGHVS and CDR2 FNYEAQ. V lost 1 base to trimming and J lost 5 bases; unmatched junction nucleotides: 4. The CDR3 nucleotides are TGTGCCAGCAGCTTAGAGGGGGCCGGAACTGAAGCTTTCTTT. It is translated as CASSLEGAGTEAFF.

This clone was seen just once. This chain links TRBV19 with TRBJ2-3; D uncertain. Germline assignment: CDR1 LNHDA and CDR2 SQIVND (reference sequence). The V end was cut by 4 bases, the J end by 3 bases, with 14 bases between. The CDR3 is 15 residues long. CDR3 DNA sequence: TGTGCCAGTAGTAGCAGCCGGGCCCCAACAGATACGCAGTATTTT. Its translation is CASSSSRAPTDTQYF.

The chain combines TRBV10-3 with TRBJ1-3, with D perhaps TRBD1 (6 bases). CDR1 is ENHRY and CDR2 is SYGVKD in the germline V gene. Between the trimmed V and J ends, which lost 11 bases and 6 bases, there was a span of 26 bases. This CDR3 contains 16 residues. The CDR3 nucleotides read TGTGCCGCCCAAGGGGCAGGGGAAGTAATACTAAACACCATATATTTT. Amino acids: CAAQGAGEVILNTIYF.

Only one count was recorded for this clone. The DNA of the CDR3 is TGTGCCAGCAGCGTAGGAGGGGCAAGGACTGAAGCTTTCTTT. Protein: CASSVGGARTEAFF. This rearrangement joins TRBV9 to TRBJ1-1, with D maybe TRBD1 (5 bases). Germline CDR1 reads SGDLS; CDR2 reads YYNGEE. With 0 bases removed from V and 5 bases from J, the gap between germline ends came to 11 bases. The CDR3 has 14 amino acids. Using reference TRBV9 and TRBJ1-1 for the parts outside the CDR3, the full variable domain is DSGVTQTPKHLITATGQRVTLRCSPRSGDLSVYWYQQSLDQGLQFLIQYYNGEERAKGNILERFSAQQFPDLHSELNLSSLELGDSALYFCASSVGGARTEAFFGQGTRLTVV.

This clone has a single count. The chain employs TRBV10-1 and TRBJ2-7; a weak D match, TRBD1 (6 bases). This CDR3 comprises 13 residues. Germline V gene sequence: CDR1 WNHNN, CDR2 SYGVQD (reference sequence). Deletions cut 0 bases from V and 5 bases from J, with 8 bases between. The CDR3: CASSESTGNEQYF. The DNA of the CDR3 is TGCGCCAGCAGTGAGTCGACAGGTAACGAGCAGTACTTC.

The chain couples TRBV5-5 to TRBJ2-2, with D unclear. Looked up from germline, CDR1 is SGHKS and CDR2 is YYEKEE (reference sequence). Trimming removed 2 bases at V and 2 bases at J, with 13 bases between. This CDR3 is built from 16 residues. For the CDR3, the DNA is TGTGCCAGCAGCTTTACGGTGATGGGAAACACCGGGGAGCTGTTTTTT. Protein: CASSFTVMGNTGELFF.

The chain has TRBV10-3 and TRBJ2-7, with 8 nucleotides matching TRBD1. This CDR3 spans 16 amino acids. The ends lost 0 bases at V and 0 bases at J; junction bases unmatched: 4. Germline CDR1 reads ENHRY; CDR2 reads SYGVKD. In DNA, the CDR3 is TGTGCCATCAGTGAGTCGGGGCAGGGGGCCTCCTACGAGCAGTACTTC. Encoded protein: CAISESGQGASYEQYF.

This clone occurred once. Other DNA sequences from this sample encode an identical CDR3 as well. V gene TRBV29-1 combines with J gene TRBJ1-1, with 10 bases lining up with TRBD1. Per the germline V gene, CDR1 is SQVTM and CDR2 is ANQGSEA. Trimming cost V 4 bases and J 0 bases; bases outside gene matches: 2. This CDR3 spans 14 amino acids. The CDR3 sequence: CSVGTGGLNTEAFF. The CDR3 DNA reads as TGCAGCGTTGGGACAGGGGGATTGAACACTGAAGCTTTCTTT. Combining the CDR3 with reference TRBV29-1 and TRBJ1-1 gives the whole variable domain SAVISQKPSRDICQRGTSLTIQCQVDSQVTMMFWYRQQPGQSLTLIATANQGSEATYESGFVIDKFPISRPNLTFSTLTVSNMSPEDSSIYLCSVGTGGLNTEAFFGQGTRLTVV.

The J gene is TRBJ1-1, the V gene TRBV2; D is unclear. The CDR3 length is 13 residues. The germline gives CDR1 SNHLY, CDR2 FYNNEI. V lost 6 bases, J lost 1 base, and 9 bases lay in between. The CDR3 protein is CASRKDGNTEAFF. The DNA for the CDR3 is TGTGCCAGCAGAAAGGACGGGAACACTGAAGCTTTCTTT. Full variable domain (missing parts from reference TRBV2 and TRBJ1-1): EPEVTQTPSHQVTQMGQEVILRCVPISNHLYFYWYRQILGQKVEFLVSFYNNEISEKSEIFDDQFSVERPDGSNFTLKIRSTKLEDSAMYFCASRKDGNTEAFFGQGTRLTVV.

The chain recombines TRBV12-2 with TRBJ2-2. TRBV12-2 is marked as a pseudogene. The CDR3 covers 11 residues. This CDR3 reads CASRLTRELFF. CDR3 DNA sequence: TGTGCAAGTCGCTTGACGAGGGAGCTGTTTTTT.

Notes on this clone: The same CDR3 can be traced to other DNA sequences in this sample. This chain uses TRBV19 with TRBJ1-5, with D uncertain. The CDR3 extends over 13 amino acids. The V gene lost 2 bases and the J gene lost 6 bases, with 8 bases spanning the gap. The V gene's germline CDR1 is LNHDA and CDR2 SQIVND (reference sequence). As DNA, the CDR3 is TGTGCCAGTAGTATAACGAGGATTCAGCCCCAGCATTTT. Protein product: CASSITRIQPQHF.

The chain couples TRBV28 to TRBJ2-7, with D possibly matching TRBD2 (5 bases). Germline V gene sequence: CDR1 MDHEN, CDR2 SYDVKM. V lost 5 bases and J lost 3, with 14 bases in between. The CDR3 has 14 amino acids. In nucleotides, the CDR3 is TGTGCCAGCAGTCCTACGGACGGGATCTACGAGCAGTACTTC. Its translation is CASSPTDGIYEQYF.

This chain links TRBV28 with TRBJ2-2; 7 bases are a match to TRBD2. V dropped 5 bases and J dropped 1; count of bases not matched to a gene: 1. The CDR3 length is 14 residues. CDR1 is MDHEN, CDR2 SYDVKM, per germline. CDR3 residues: CASSVAGNTGELFF. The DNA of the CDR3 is TGTGCCAGCAGTGTAGCGGGGAACACCGGGGAGCTGTTTTTT. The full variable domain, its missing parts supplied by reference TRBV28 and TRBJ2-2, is DVKVTQSSRYLVKRTGEKVFLECVQDMDHENMFWYRQDPGLGLRLIYFSYDVKMKEKGDIPEGYSVSREKKERFSLILESASTNQTSMYLCASSVAGNTGELFFGEGSRLTVL.

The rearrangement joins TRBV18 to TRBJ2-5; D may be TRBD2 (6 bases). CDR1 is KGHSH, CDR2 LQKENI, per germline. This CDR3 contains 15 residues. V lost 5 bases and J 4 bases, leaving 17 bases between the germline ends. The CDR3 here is CASSANVEGVETQYF. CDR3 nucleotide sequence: TGTGCCAGCTCAGCAAACGTGGAGGGTGTAGAGACCCAGTACTTC.

The chain's CDR3 is CASSLMGVFNEQYF. In nucleotides, the CDR3 is TGTGCCAGCAGCTTAATGGGTGTTTTTAACGAGCAGTACTTC. The gene calls are TRBV7-9 and TRBJ2-7; unclear D gene. There are 14 residues in the CDR3. The germline V and J ends were trimmed by 2 bases and 5 bases, with 13 bases remaining between them. Per germline, CDR1 SEHNR and CDR2 FQNEAQ (reference sequence).

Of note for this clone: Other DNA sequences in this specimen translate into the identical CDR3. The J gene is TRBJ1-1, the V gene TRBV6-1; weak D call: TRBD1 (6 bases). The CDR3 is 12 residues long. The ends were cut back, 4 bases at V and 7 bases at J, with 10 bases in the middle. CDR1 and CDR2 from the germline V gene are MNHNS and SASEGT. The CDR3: CASSVGRGEAFF. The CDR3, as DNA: TGTGCCAGCAGTGTAGGCAGGGGTGAAGCTTTCTTT.

CDR3 sequence (DNA): TGCAGCGTTGAGTATGAGGGGGCCGGAGCTTTCTTT. It yields the protein CSVEYEGAGAFF. The chain uses TRBV29-1 and TRBJ1-1; 7 nucleotides align to TRBD1. The CDR3 totals 12 residues. The V and J ends lost 3 bases and 10 bases, in that order; junction bases with no gene match: 8. Germline CDR1 SQVTM, CDR2 ANQGSEA.

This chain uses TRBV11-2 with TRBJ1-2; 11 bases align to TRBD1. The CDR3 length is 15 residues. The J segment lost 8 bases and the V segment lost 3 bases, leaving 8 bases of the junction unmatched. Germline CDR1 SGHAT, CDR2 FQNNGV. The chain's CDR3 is CASSLLGQGAQGYTF. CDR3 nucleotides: TGTGCCAGCAGCTTGCTCGGACAGGGGGCTCAGGGCTACACCTTC.

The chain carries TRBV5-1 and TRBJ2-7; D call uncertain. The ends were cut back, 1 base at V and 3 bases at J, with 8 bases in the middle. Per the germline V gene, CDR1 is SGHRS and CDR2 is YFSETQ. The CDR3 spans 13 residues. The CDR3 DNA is TGCGCCAGCAGCTTGAGTGTAGGCTACGAGCAGTACTTC. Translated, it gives CASSLSVGYEQYF.

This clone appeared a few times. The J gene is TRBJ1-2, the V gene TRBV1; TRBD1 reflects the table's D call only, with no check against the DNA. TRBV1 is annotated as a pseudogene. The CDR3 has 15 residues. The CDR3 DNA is TGCACCAGCAGCCAGAGGTCGATAAGACAGTATGGCTACACCTTC. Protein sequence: CTSSQRSIRQYGYTF.

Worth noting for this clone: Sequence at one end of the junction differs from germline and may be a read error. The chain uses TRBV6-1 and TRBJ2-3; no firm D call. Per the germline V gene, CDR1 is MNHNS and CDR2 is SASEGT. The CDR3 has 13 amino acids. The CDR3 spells CASSEAVVAPGHF. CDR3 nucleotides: TGTGCCAGCAGTGAAGCAGTAGTCGCCCCAGGCCATTTT.

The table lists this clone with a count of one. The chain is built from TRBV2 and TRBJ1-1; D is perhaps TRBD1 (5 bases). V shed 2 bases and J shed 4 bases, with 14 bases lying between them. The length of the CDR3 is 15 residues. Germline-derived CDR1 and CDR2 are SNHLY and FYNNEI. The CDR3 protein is CASSESRGPFTEAFF. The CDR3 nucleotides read TGTGCCAGCAGTGAAAGTAGGGGCCCTTTCACTGAAGCTTTCTTT.

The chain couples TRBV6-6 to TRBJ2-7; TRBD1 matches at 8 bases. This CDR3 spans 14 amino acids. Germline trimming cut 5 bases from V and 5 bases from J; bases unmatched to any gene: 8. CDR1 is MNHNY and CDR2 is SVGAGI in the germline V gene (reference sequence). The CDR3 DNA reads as TGTGCCAGCAGTACCGGACAGGGTCCCAACGAGCAGTACTTC. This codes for CASSTGQGPNEQYF.